Shown below are 4 T cell receptor beta chains from a single sample sequenced in a study of blood T cell repertoires in COVID-19. The assay was immunoSEQ multiplex PCR, and TCRdb's table has in-frame clones only and misses some. The table records more than 45,000 clones, 80% to 90% of them present only once. Sequenced input: peripheral blood. The receptors shown here come from a man between 60 and 75 years old with acute or convalescent COVID-19.

This clone was seen once. The V gene is TRBV7-2, the J gene TRBJ2-7, with D tentatively TRBD1 (6 bases). The CDR3 is 15 amino acids. V lost 5 bases and J lost 7, with 21 bases in between. Germline CDR1 SGHTA, CDR2 FQGNSA. The CDR3 here is CASSERTVLEREQYF. In DNA, the CDR3 is TGTGCCAGCAGCGAAAGGACAGTTCTTGAAAGGGAGCAGTACTTC.

This CDR3 reads CASSELRAGDVNEQFF. The CDR3 coding sequence is TGTGCCAGCAGTGAACTTCGGGCGGGAGATGTGAATGAGCAGTTCTTC. The V and J genes are TRBV2 and TRBJ2-1; 7 nucleotides line up with TRBD2. Germline V CDR1 and CDR2: SNHLY, FYNNEI. There are 16 residues in the CDR3. V lost 2 bases and J lost 7; bases outside the gene matches: 11. Based on the CDR3 plus reference TRBV2 and TRBJ2-1, the full variable domain is EPEVTQTPSHQVTQMGQEVILRCVPISNHLYFYWYRQILGQKVEFLVSFYNNEISEKSEIFDDQFSVERPDGSNFTLKIRSTKLEDSAMYFCASSELRAGDVNEQFFGPGTRLTVL.

Written as DNA, the CDR3 is TGTGCCAGCAGCCTCGGGACAGGGAAACCCTACGAGCAGTACTTC. Translation gives CASSLGTGKPYEQYF. The gene calls are TRBV3-1 (or the pseudogene TRBV3-2) and TRBJ2-7; 9 bases map to TRBD1. CDR3 length: 15 amino acids. From germline, CDR1 is LGHDT and CDR2 YNNKEL (reference sequence). J gave up 2 bases and V 4 bases, and 6 bases lay outside the gene matches.

The gene calls are TRBV28 and TRBJ1-5; 9 bases fit TRBD1. The V gene end was trimmed by 2 bases and the J gene end by 3 bases; junction bases not matched to a gene: 2. The V gene's germline CDR1 is MDHEN and CDR2 SYDVKM. The CDR3 runs to 15 residues. The CDR3 DNA reads TGTGCCAGCAGTTTAGGGACAGGGCCCAATCAGCCCCAGCATTTT. Protein: CASSLGTGPNQPQHF.